These 31 T cell receptor beta chains share one sample of origin, sequenced in a study of blood T cell repertoires in COVID-19. The data were produced by immunoSEQ multiplex PCR, yet TCRdb's version contains in-frame clones alone and is incomplete. Among about 190,000 clones, roughly 78% were seen once, and the ten largest hold under 3.5%. Source material: peripheral blood. All receptors derive from a woman older than 75 with active or convalescent COVID-19.

The chain combines TRBV7-9 with TRBJ2-5; 7 bases align to TRBD2. V was pared by 4 bases and J by 4 bases, with 3 bases of the junction left unmatched. Germline CDR1 and CDR2: SEHNR and FQNEAQ (reference sequence). This CDR3 has 13 amino acids. Written as DNA, the CDR3 is TGTGCCAGCAGCTCTTCGGGGGGAGAGACCCAGTACTTC. Protein: CASSSSGGETQYF.

The chain employs TRBV11-3 and TRBJ2-2, with a tentative D call TRBD2 (5 bases). Germline assignment: CDR1 SGHNT and CDR2 YENEEA. The CDR3 extends over 19 amino acids. Deletions cut 2 bases from V and 2 bases from J, with 21 bases between. This chain's CDR3 is CASSLSPGRGRNNTGELFF. CDR3 DNA: TGTGCCAGCAGCTTATCCCCGGGTCGGGGTCGAAATAACACCGGGGAGCTGTTTTTT.

The chain combines TRBV12-3 or TRBV12-4 with TRBJ2-7, with D tentatively TRBD2 (6 bases). Trimming took 1 base from V and 9 from J, leaving 10 bases between them. This CDR3 contains 12 residues. The CDR3 bases are TGTGCCAGCAGTTTAGGGATGGGAGGGCAGTACTTC. This gives the protein CASSLGMGGQYF.

The chain carries TRBV5-1 and TRBJ2-5; possible D gene TRBD1, 6 bases. Germline loops: CDR1 SGHRS, CDR2 YFSETQ. The CDR3 length is 15 residues. V dropped 1 base and J dropped 4 bases, with 14 bases sitting between them. This CDR3 reads CASSLQSQGGETQYF. The CDR3 DNA reads as TGCGCCAGCAGCTTGCAGTCACAGGGTGGAGAGACCCAGTACTTC.

This clone has a single count. The chain combines TRBV15 with TRBJ1-4, with D tentatively TRBD1 (5 bases). Trimming shortened V by 8 bases and J by 3 bases, and 10 bases separated the two germline ends. The CDR3 is 13 residues long. CDR1 is LNHNV and CDR2 is YYDKDF in the germline V gene (reference sequence). In nucleotides, the CDR3 is TGTGCCACCGGACGGACATCTAATGAAAAACTGTTTTTT. Amino acid sequence: CATGRTSNEKLFF.

V is TRBV28 and J is TRBJ1-5, with D possibly matching TRBD1 (5 bases). Germline CDR1 is MDHEN and CDR2 is SYDVKM. There are 16 residues in the CDR3. V gave up 3 bases and J gave up 6 bases, with 18 bases separating them. The CDR3 DNA follows: TGTGCCAGCAGTTTCATTGGAGGGGACCCCACTCAGCCCCAGCATTTT. It encodes CASSFIGGDPTQPQHF.

The rearrangement uses TRBV28 and TRBJ2-6; 12 nucleotides agree with TRBD1. The junction had 9 bases not matched to a gene; V was cut back by 9 bases and J by 3 bases. The CDR3 length is 17 residues. The germline CDR1 and CDR2 sequences are MDHEN and SYDVKM. CDR3 loop: CASQGQGAFFGANVLTF. CDR3 in DNA: TGTGCCAGTCAGGGACAGGGGGCTTTCTTTGGGGCCAACGTCCTGACTTTC.

The chain employs TRBV6-6 and TRBJ2-7; 7 bases line up with TRBD2. V shed 0 bases and J 1 base; nucleotides not matched to a gene: 3. Per the germline V gene, CDR1 is MNHNY and CDR2 is SVGAGI (reference sequence). The CDR3 extends over 15 amino acids. CDR3 residues: CASSYSGSGSYEQYF. Here the CDR3 DNA reads TGTGCCAGCAGTTACTCTGGTAGCGGGTCCTACGAGCAGTACTTC.

The genes are TRBV30 and TRBJ2-2, with a possible D match to TRBD1 (6 bases). Germline V gene lookup returns CDR1 GTSNPN and CDR2 SVGIG (reference sequence). The CDR3 runs 14 residues. The germline V and J ends were trimmed by 0 bases and 5 bases, with 10 bases remaining between them. As DNA, the CDR3 is TGTGCCTGGAGTGTCAAGGGGGTGACCGGGGAGCTGTTTTTT. Its protein is CAWSVKGVTGELFF.

The chain carries TRBV28 and TRBJ2-5; D might be TRBD1 (7 bases). Looked up from germline, CDR1 is MDHEN and CDR2 is SYDVKM. The CDR3 consists of 12 residues. Between the trimmed V and J ends, which lost 6 bases and 3 bases, there was a span of 8 bases. The CDR3: CASSRGEETQYF. The CDR3 DNA reads as TGTGCCAGCAGCAGGGGGGAAGAGACCCAGTACTTC.

This clone was observed a handful of times. The chain links TRBV9 to TRBJ1-4; 10 bases match TRBD1. Germline CDR1 reads SGDLS; CDR2 reads YYNGEE. Trimming removed 4 bases from V and 8 bases from J; junction bases left unmatched: 8. This CDR3 region has 15 residues. The CDR3 here is CASSSGQGEGEKLFF. CDR3 sequence (DNA): TGTGCCAGCAGCTCTGGACAGGGGGAGGGGGAAAAACTGTTTTTT.

The rearrangement uses TRBV19 and TRBJ1-1; TRBD1 is a possible D gene (5 bases). Germline assignment: CDR1 LNHDA and CDR2 SQIVND (reference sequence). There are 15 residues in the CDR3. V lost 5 bases and J 1 base, leaving 14 bases between the germline ends. CDR3 loop: CASSLGQGRNTEAFF. The CDR3 DNA reads TGTGCCAGTAGTCTAGGGCAGGGAAGGAACACTGAAGCTTTCTTT.

In this sample, this clone turned up a few times. This chain joins TRBV4-3 and TRBJ2-1, with D tentatively TRBD2 (6 bases). The V end lost 0 bases, the J end lost 3 bases, and 12 bases lay between the germline ends. This CDR3 comprises 16 residues. CDR1 and CDR2 from the germline V gene are LGHNA and YSLEER. The CDR3 spells CASSQDPRTNYNEQFF. CDR3 coding DNA: TGCGCCAGCAGCCAAGATCCCCGGACTAACTACAATGAGCAGTTCTTC.

This clone was counted between two and nine times. The chain combines TRBV28 with TRBJ1-5; D uncertain. CDR1 and CDR2 from the germline V gene are MDHEN and SYDVKM. This CDR3 is 16 amino acids long. Trimming left V 3 bases short and J 6 bases short, with 18 bases between. This CDR3 reads CASSFIGVRGGQPQHF. Here the CDR3 DNA reads TGTGCCAGCAGTTTTATCGGTGTTAGAGGAGGTCAGCCCCAGCATTTT.

The chain is built from TRBV10-3 and TRBJ1-2, with 10 bases matching TRBD1. CDR3 length: 16 amino acids. Germline loops: CDR1 ENHRY, CDR2 SYGVKD. V lost 5 bases and J lost 7; bases outside the gene matches: 13. CDR3 sequence: CAISTTGTGVSGGYTF. The CDR3 DNA reads TGTGCCATCAGTACCACCGGGACAGGGGTTTCTGGTGGCTACACCTTC.

This clone was counted a few times. The chain uses TRBV19 and TRBJ2-2, with 8 bases lining up with TRBD1. With V trimmed by 6 bases and J by 0 bases, 12 bases remained unmatched. The germline V gene has CDR1 LNHDA and CDR2 SQIVND (reference sequence). This CDR3 has 18 amino acids. The CDR3 DNA follows: TGTGCCAGTAGGAGACAGGGGACACTGGGTCCGAACACCGGGGAGCTGTTTTTT. This sequence encodes CASRRQGTLGPNTGELFF.

The sample holds a few counts of this clone. V gene TRBV6-5 combines with J gene TRBJ1-2; D uncertain. V lost 7 bases to trimming and J lost 4 bases, with 10 bases between them. In germline, CDR1 is MNHEY, CDR2 SVGAGI. This CDR3 has 12 residues. CDR3 sequence (DNA): TGTGCCAGCACCTCATTCAGCTATGGCTACACCTTC. This encodes CASTSFSYGYTF.

The V call is TRBV4-3, the J call TRBJ2-1, with D unclear. Deletions cut 0 bases from V and 6 bases from J, with 9 bases between. This CDR3 is 14 amino acids long. CDR1 and CDR2 from the germline V gene are LGHNA and YSLEER. CDR3 coding DNA: TGCGCCAGCAGCCAAGACGGCAGGTCCAATGAGCAGTTCTTC. Its protein is CASSQDGRSNEQFF.

V and J are TRBV29-1 and TRBJ2-1; D is unresolved. Trimming pared 7 bases from V and 9 bases from J, leaving 13 bases between. The CDR3 runs 11 residues. From germline, CDR1 is SQVTM and CDR2 ANQGSEA. CDR3 sequence reads: CSAASPGEQFF. DNA for the CDR3: TGCAGCGCCGCCTCCCCGGGTGAGCAGTTCTTC.

The chain uses TRBV5-1 and TRBJ1-1; D might be TRBD1 (5 bases). The germline V gene has CDR1 SGHRS and CDR2 YFSETQ. V was trimmed by 1 base and J by 1 base, leaving 14 bases between them. The CDR3 has 16 residues. For the CDR3, the DNA is TGCGCCAGCAGCTTGTTCGGGTCGACAGAGAACACTGAAGCTTTCTTT. Its translation is CASSLFGSTENTEAFF.

This clone was picked up one time. This chain connects TRBV2 to TRBJ2-7; 10 bases align to TRBD1. The V gene's germline CDR1 is SNHLY and CDR2 FYNNEI. V was pared by 5 bases and J by 4 bases, with 5 bases of the junction left unmatched. The CDR3 totals 14 residues. The DNA of the CDR3 is TGTGCCAGCAGTTCGGGACAGGGGTCTTACGAGCAGTACTTC. It is translated as CASSSGQGSYEQYF.

J is TRBJ2-5 and V is TRBV5-8, with 9 bases identical to TRBD2. Per the germline V gene, CDR1 is SGHTS and CDR2 is YDEGEE. V trimming: 6 bases; J trimming: 4 bases; junction bases outside the gene matches: 7. The CDR3 is made up of 14 amino acids. The CDR3, as DNA: TGTGCCAGCACCCCGGGACTAGCTCTAGAGACCCAGTACTTC. Protein sequence: CASTPGLALETQYF.

This chain connects TRBV12-3 or TRBV12-4 to TRBJ1-1; D gene ambiguous. Deletions cut 6 bases from V and 6 bases from J, with 14 bases between. The CDR3 extends over 13 amino acids. The CDR3 is CASSQVPGAEAFF. The DNA of the CDR3 is TGTGCCAGCAGCCAAGTACCCGGGGCTGAAGCTTTCTTT.

This chain joins TRBV6-6 and TRBJ2-4; D is ambiguous. The CDR3 is made up of 13 amino acids. Trimming left V 2 bases short and J 0 bases short, with 2 bases between. The germline V gene has CDR1 MNHNY and CDR2 SVGAGI (reference sequence). CDR3 bases: TGTGCCAGCAGTTACCTAGCCAAAAACATTCAGTACTTC. Translation gives CASSYLAKNIQYF.

The chain combines TRBV10-3 with TRBJ1-1; D is unresolved. V gave up 0 bases and J gave up 0 bases, with 11 bases separating them. The CDR3 contains 16 residues. The germline V gene has CDR1 ENHRY and CDR2 SYGVKD. The CDR3 here is CAISESVAVMNTEAFF. CDR3 in DNA: TGTGCCATCAGTGAGTCTGTTGCAGTAATGAACACTGAAGCTTTCTTT.

The chain combines TRBV5-6 with TRBJ1-5, with 7 bases lining up with TRBD1. The CDR3 consists of 15 residues. The J segment lost 9 bases and the V segment lost 3 bases, leaving 12 bases of the junction unmatched. The V gene's germline CDR1 is SGHDT and CDR2 YYEEEE. The CDR3 spells CASSWGTVEGWPQHF. The CDR3, as DNA: TGTGCCAGCAGCTGGGGGACAGTGGAGGGTTGGCCCCAGCATTTT.

This clone is a singleton in its sample. This chain uses TRBV2 with TRBJ1-2, with D possibly TRBD1 on 5 matching bases. Per germline, CDR1 SNHLY and CDR2 FYNNEI. The CDR3 covers 14 residues. The ends were cut back, 2 bases at V and 7 bases at J, with 14 bases in the middle. The CDR3 loop is CASSELGRESGYTF. The CDR3 coding sequence is TGTGCCAGCAGTGAACTCGGCAGGGAAAGTGGCTACACCTTC.

The J gene is TRBJ1-3, the V gene TRBV3-1 (or the pseudogene TRBV3-2); D is possibly TRBD1 (6 bases). The CDR3 loop spans 15 amino acids. The germline V and J ends were trimmed by 2 bases and 3 bases, with 11 bases remaining between them. Looked up from germline, CDR1 is LGHDT and CDR2 is YNNKEL (reference sequence). The CDR3 nucleotides are TGTGCCAGCAGCCAAACGACAGGAATTGGAAACACCATATATTTT. Translation gives CASSQTTGIGNTIYF.

This chain links TRBV7-7 with TRBJ1-4; maybe TRBD1 (5 bases). Germline CDR1 reads SSHAT; CDR2 reads FNYEAQ (reference sequence). This CDR3 contains 15 residues. Trimming stripped 5 bases from V and 5 bases from J, with 15 bases between. CDR3: CASSVGAGGNEKLFF. CDR3 DNA sequence: TGTGCCAGCAGCGTAGGGGCAGGCGGGAATGAAAAACTGTTTTTT. Variable domain in full (rest from reference TRBV7-7 and TRBJ1-4): GAGVSQSPRYKVTKRGQDVTLRCDPISSHATLYWYQQALGQGPEFLTYFNYEAQPDKSGLPSDRFSAERPEGSISTLTIQRTEQRDSAMYRCASSVGAGGNEKLFFGSGTQLSVL.

In its sample, this clone was seen once. The V gene is TRBV5-6, the J gene TRBJ1-2, with 7 bases fitting TRBD1. The CDR3 extends over 16 amino acids. The germline V gene encodes CDR1 SGHDT and CDR2 YYEEEE. After removal of 0 bases from V and 6 bases from J, the junction contained 11 bases not matched to a gene. The CDR3 region has the DNA TGTGCCAGCAGCTTGGATAGAAAAGGGGGCCCGAATGGCTACACCTTC. Its translation is CASSLDRKGGPNGYTF. The full variable domain, completed using reference TRBV5-6 and TRBJ1-2, is DAGVTQSPTHLIKTRGQQVTLRCSPKSGHDTVSWYQQALGQGPQFIFQYYEEEERQRGNFPDRFSGHQFPNYSSELNVNALLLGDSALYLCASSLDRKGGPNGYTFGSGTRLTVV.

The DNA of the CDR3 is TGTGCCAGTAGTGCACACAGGGCCGGCTACACCTTC. This encodes CASSAHRAGYTF. The chain uses TRBV19 and TRBJ1-2, with a possible D match to TRBD1 (6 bases). V was shortened by 5 bases and J by 8 bases, with 12 bases between the two germline ends. Germline loops: CDR1 LNHDA, CDR2 SQIVND (reference sequence). The CDR3 has 12 amino acids.